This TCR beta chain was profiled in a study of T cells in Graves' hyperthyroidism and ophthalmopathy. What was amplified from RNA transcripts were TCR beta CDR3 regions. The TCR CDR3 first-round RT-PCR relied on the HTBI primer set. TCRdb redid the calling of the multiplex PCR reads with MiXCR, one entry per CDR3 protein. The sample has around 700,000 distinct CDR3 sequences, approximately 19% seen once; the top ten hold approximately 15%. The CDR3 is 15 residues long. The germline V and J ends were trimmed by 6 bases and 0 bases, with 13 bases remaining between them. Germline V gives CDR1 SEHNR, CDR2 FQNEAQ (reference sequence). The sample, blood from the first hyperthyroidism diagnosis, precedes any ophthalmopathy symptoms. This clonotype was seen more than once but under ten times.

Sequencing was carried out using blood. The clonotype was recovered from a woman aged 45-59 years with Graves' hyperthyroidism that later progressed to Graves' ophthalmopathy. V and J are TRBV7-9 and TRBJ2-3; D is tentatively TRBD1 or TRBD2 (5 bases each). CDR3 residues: CASRGRVSSTDTQYF. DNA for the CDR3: TGTGCCAGCAGGGGGCGGGTTTCTAGCACAGATACGCAGTATTTT.